This T cell receptor (beta chain) was identified during a study of cytomegalovirus exposure and HLA in healthy donors. Every donor was a healthy person donating bone marrow. The V gene end was trimmed by 3 bases and the J gene end by 2 bases; junction bases not matched to a gene: 4. The CDR3 spans 15 residues. CDR1 is SEHNR and CDR2 is FQNEAQ in the germline V gene (reference sequence). The PCR had 60 Vbeta and 13 Jbeta primers. As originally analysed: Later reanalysis found 60 million to 90 million unique TCR beta chains, around 9.9 million of them shared. The table came from immunoSEQ multiplex PCR; TCRdb's copy has only in-frame clones and leaves some out. The V and J calls and clone size were taken over from that table, and D and trimming were inferred from the DNA. The sample records about 160,000 clones, roughly 78% being singletons.

The chain has TRBV7-9 and TRBJ1-3, with TRBD1 matching 7 bases. Sequenced sample: PBMCs. This TCR came from a man aged 35 to 55 in good health and CMV-seronegative. In DNA form, the CDR3 reads TGTGCCAGCAGCTTTGACAGGGCCACTGGAAACACCATATATTTT. Amino acid sequence: CASSFDRATGNTIYF.